Below are 24 T cell receptor beta chains sequenced from a single sample in a study of blood T cells in healthy people across ages. Alongside a J-beta primer mix, a sample-barcoded 5' primer served in a second PCR lasting roughly 6 to 11 cycles. Each CDR3 protein is one row after TCRdb ran MiXCR on the 5' RACE reads. The top ten clones hold roughly 3.4% of a sample with 550,000 to 750,000 distinct CDR3 sequences, around 20% of them seen once. Material for sequencing was blood. These receptors all come from a man in his 70s in good health.

The chain carries TRBV2 and TRBJ2-2; D is ambiguous. CDR3 size: 13 residues. Trimming cost V 4 bases and J 5 bases, with 8 bases left between them. The germline gives CDR1 SNHLY, CDR2 FYNNEI. The CDR3, as DNA: TGTGCCAGCAGTGTTAAGCTTACCGGGGAGCTGTTTTTT. Residues: CASSVKLTGELFF.

This sequence joins TRBV11-2 and TRBJ2-2; TRBD2 aligns across 9 bases. This CDR3 region has 15 residues. Trimming cost V 5 bases and J 8 bases; bases outside gene matches: 9. Germline V lookup: CDR1 SGHAT, CDR2 FQNNGV. CDR3 region: CASSLVPSGIGELFF. CDR3 sequence (DNA): TGTGCCAGCAGCCTAGTTCCTAGCGGGATTGGGGAGCTGTTTTTT. The full variable domain, its missing parts supplied by reference TRBV11-2 and TRBJ2-2, is EAGVAQSPRYKIIEKRQSVAFWCNPISGHATLYWYQQILGQGPKLLIQFQNNGVVDDSQLPKDRFSAERLKGVDSTLKIQPAKLEDSAVYLCASSLVPSGIGELFFGEGSRLTVL.

Only a few counts were recorded for this clonotype. The J gene is TRBJ1-2, the V gene TRBV29-1; D may be TRBD1 (5 bases). V lost 2 bases to trimming and J lost 6 bases, with 10 bases between them. In germline, CDR1 is SQVTM, CDR2 ANQGSEA. This CDR3 is 12 amino acids long. CDR3 sequence: CSVEPGLDGYTF. DNA for the CDR3: TGCAGCGTTGAACCAGGGCTCGATGGCTACACCTTC.

The V gene is TRBV6-2 or TRBV6-3, the J gene TRBJ1-1; D is undetermined. Germline V CDR1 and CDR2: MNHEY, SVGEGT. V lost 5 bases, J lost 3 bases, and 10 bases lay in between. There are 13 residues in the CDR3. This CDR3 reads CASSPRRDTEAFF. For the CDR3, the DNA is TGTGCCAGCAGTCCCCGACGGGACACTGAAGCTTTCTTT.

This clonotype was seen a few times. The V and J genes are TRBV27 and TRBJ2-3, with D maybe TRBD2 (5 bases). V gave up 5 bases and J gave up 9 bases, with 18 bases separating them. Germline lookup yields CDR1 MNHEY and CDR2 SMNVEV (reference sequence). The CDR3 is 14 amino acids. CDR3: CASSPVGLTGTQYF. The CDR3 DNA sequence: TGTGCCAGCAGTCCCGTGGGCTTAACGGGGACGCAGTATTTT.

This clonotype showed up many times. The gene calls are TRBV7-9 and TRBJ2-7, with D hard to call. CDR1 is SEHNR, CDR2 FQNEAQ, per germline (reference sequence). This CDR3 region has 12 residues. V lost 7 bases to trimming and J lost 6 bases, with 13 bases between them. Here the CDR3 DNA reads TGTGCCAGCACCGCCGGTTCGGTCGAGCAGTACTTC. Residues: CASTAGSVEQYF.

This clonotype was seen many times. The chain links TRBV2 to TRBJ2-3; D uncertain. This CDR3 spans 14 amino acids. The germline V gene has CDR1 SNHLY and CDR2 FYNNEI. V lost 7 bases to trimming and J lost 0 bases, with 11 bases between them. CDR3 nucleotide sequence: TGTGCCAGCACAATGCAATACAGCACAGATACGCAGTATTTT. As protein: CASTMQYSTDTQYF.

This chain uses TRBV20-1 with TRBJ2-1; 11 nucleotides agree with TRBD2. Germline values: CDR1 DFQATT, CDR2 SNEGSKA (reference sequence). J gave up 8 bases and V 6 bases, and 9 bases lay outside the gene matches. CDR3 length: 14 amino acids. CDR3 coding DNA: TGCAGTGCCCAAGGACTAGCGGGTTTTTATGAGCAGTTCTTC. Residues: CSAQGLAGFYEQFF.

Comment on this clonotype: A junction boundary mismatches the germline segment, possibly from a read error. The chain carries TRBV11-2 and TRBJ2-6; 9 bases agree with TRBD1. The CDR3 spans 20 residues. The germline gives CDR1 SGHAT, CDR2 FQNNGV. CDR3 DNA: TGTGCCAGCAGGTTAACGGTAATGGCGGGACAGGGATCCGGGGCCAACGTCCTGACCTTC. This gives the protein CASRLTVMAGQGSGANVLTF. The whole variable domain, filled in from reference TRBV11-2 and TRBJ2-6, reads EAGVAQSPRYKIIEKRQSVAFWCNPISGHATLYWYQQILGQGPKLLIQFQNNGVVDDSQLPKDRFSAERLKGVDSTLKIQPAKLEDSAVYLCASRLTVMAGQGSGANVLTFGAGSRLTVL.

CDR3 sequence (DNA): TGTGCCAGCAGCGTAGCGGGAGAGGTCCCCTACAATGAGCAGTTCTTC. It translates to CASSVAGEVPYNEQFF. The chain combines TRBV9 with TRBJ2-1, with a weak D call TRBD2 (6 bases). The CDR3 is made up of 16 amino acids. Germline V gene data show CDR1 as SGDLS and CDR2 as YYNGEE. Trimming removed 0 bases at V and 2 bases at J, with 12 bases between. Based on the CDR3 plus reference TRBV9 and TRBJ2-1, the full variable domain is DSGVTQTPKHLITATGQRVTLRCSPRSGDLSVYWYQQSLDQGLQFLIQYYNGEERAKGNILERFSAQQFPDLHSELNLSSLELGDSALYFCASSVAGEVPYNEQFFGPGTRLTVL.

This clonotype came up many times. The gene calls are TRBV5-1 and TRBJ2-4; weak D call: TRBD1 (5 bases). The CDR3 is made up of 16 amino acids. Germline V gene data show CDR1 as SGHRS and CDR2 as YFSETQ. V was shortened by 0 bases and J by 7 bases, with 17 bases between the two germline ends. In nucleotides, the CDR3 is TGCGCCAGCAGCTTGGGACAGCCCGATGGTAGGAACATTCAGTACTTC. Encoded protein: CASSLGQPDGRNIQYF.

The chain employs TRBV20-1 and TRBJ2-7; D is unclear. This CDR3 is built from 12 residues. In germline, CDR1 is DFQATT, CDR2 SNEGSKA (reference sequence). V shed 3 bases and J shed 1 base, with 7 bases lying between them. The CDR3 sequence is CSASLQSYEQYF. In DNA, the CDR3 is TGCAGTGCTAGTTTACAATCCTACGAGCAGTACTTC.

The chain has TRBV5-1 and TRBJ1-3; 7 bases line up with TRBD1. With 4 bases clipped from V and 7 bases from J, the junction kept 8 bases outside the gene matches. The CDR3 extends over 14 amino acids. From germline, CDR1 is SGHRS and CDR2 YFSETQ. The CDR3 coding sequence is TGCGCCAGCAGCAGCATGACAGGGAGGAACACCATATATTTT. Translation gives CASSSMTGRNTIYF.

This clonotype turned up a few times. The chain carries TRBV29-1 and TRBJ1-5; D is uncertain. The length of the CDR3 is 12 residues. The V and J ends lost 6 bases and 4 bases respectively, with 10 bases between them. The germline V gene has CDR1 SQVTM and CDR2 ANQGSEA. In DNA, the CDR3 is TGCAGCGTGGCCGGGATAAATCAGCCCCAGCATTTT. Residues: CSVAGINQPQHF.

The rearrangement joins TRBV28 to TRBJ2-5; D gene uncertain. The CDR3 contains 13 residues. V was pared by 3 bases and J by 7 bases, with 12 bases between. Germline CDR1 reads MDHEN; CDR2 reads SYDVKM. CDR3: CASSFHQVPTQYF. DNA for the CDR3: TGTGCCAGCAGTTTCCATCAGGTGCCGACCCAGTACTTC.

This clonotype was seen a few times. At one of its ends the junction is not consistent with the germline gene, which may arise from a read error. The chain joins TRBV15 to TRBJ2-7; TRBD2 might be the D (5 bases). There are 14 residues in the CDR3. Germline V gives CDR1 LNHNV, CDR2 YYDKDF (reference sequence). For the CDR3, the DNA is TGTGCCGCCAGCAGAACCCTAGCTACCTACGAGCAGTACTTC. Translating it yields CAASRTLATYEQYF.

This chain uses TRBV20-1 with TRBJ2-4, with TRBD2 matching 9 bases. Trimming at V came to 0 bases and at J to 0 bases, leaving 6 bases not matched to a gene. This CDR3 comprises 17 residues. Germline V gene data show CDR1 as DFQATT and CDR2 as SNEGSKA (reference sequence). This CDR3 reads CSARDLSTSGAKNIQYF. CDR3 DNA sequence: TGCAGTGCTAGAGATCTATCGACTAGCGGAGCCAAAAACATTCAGTACTTC.

V and J are TRBV10-3 and TRBJ2-1; 8 bases line up with TRBD2. The better agreement between TRBJ2-7 and the DNA end casts doubt on the J call. Looked up from germline, CDR1 is ENHRY and CDR2 is SYGVKD. This CDR3 has 14 amino acids. CDR3 sequence: CAITSGTRGYEQYF. The CDR3 DNA reads as TGTGCCATCACGTCCGGGACTAGAGGCTACGAGCAGTACTTC.

The chain combines TRBV20-1 with TRBJ2-1; TRBD2 matches 9 bases. Germline CDR1 reads DFQATT; CDR2 reads SNEGSKA (reference sequence). Trimming removed 4 bases from V and 2 bases from J; junction bases left unmatched: 12. The CDR3 runs to 17 residues. CDR3 in amino acids: CSATASISGRPYNEQFF. In DNA form, the CDR3 reads TGCAGTGCTACAGCCTCCATTAGCGGGAGACCCTACAATGAGCAGTTCTTC.

The V gene is TRBV4-1, the J gene TRBJ1-2; tentatively, D is TRBD1 (6 bases). CDR1 MGHRA and CDR2 YSYEKL come from the germline V gene. This CDR3 is 13 amino acids long. Trimming took 0 bases from V and 8 from J, leaving 10 bases between them. CDR3 protein: CASSQDSGAGYTF. The CDR3 nucleotides read TGCGCCAGCAGCCAAGATTCGGGGGCCGGCTACACCTTC.

The chain combines TRBV18 with TRBJ2-5; either TRBD1 or TRBD2 may supply D (5 bases each). The DNA end is a closer match to TRBJ2-7, so the J assignment may be wrong. Per germline, CDR1 KGHSH and CDR2 LQKENI. This CDR3 has 13 amino acids. The CDR3 region has the DNA TGTGCCAGCTCACGGGACCTATCCTACGAGCAGTACTTC. Residues: CASSRDLSYEQYF.

There are a few counts of this clonotype. In DNA, the CDR3 is TGTGCCAGCAGAGGAGAATCCCAGGGGGAGCAGTTCTTC. Translated, it gives CASRGESQGEQFF. The rearrangement uses TRBV2 and TRBJ2-5; weak D call: TRBD1 (6 bases). The better agreement between TRBJ2-1 and the DNA end casts doubt on the J call. The CDR3 sequence is 13 residues long. Germline V gene lookup returns CDR1 SNHLY and CDR2 FYNNEI.

V is TRBV6-2 or TRBV6-3 and J is TRBJ2-5, with D possibly called TRBD1 or TRBD2 (6 bases each). This CDR3 spans 15 amino acids. V lost 7 bases to trimming and J lost 1 base, with 16 bases between them. CDR1 MNHEY and CDR2 SVGEGT come from the germline V gene. This CDR3 is CASTGLRTVQETQYF. CDR3 nucleotide sequence: TGTGCCAGCACGGGACTCCGGACAGTCCAAGAGACCCAGTACTTC.

This clonotype has just a few counts. V usage is TRBV14 and J usage is TRBJ2-7; a weak D match, TRBD2 (5 bases). The V end was cut by 4 bases, the J end by 6 bases, with 10 bases between. Per germline, CDR1 SGHDN and CDR2 FVKESK. The length of the CDR3 is 12 residues. The DNA for the CDR3 is TGTGCCAGCAGCCCCCTTCGGGGCGAGCAGTACTTC. Protein sequence: CASSPLRGEQYF. The whole variable domain, remainder taken from reference TRBV14 and TRBJ2-7, is EAGVTQFPSHSVIEKGQTVTLRCDPISGHDNLYWYRRVMGKEIKFLLHFVKESKQDESGMPNNRFLAERTGGTYSTLKVQPAELEDSGVYFCASSPLRGEQYFGPGTRLTVT.